This TCR beta chain was observed in a study of blood T cell repertoires in COVID-19. Study summary: The United States, Italy and Spain provided the acute and convalescent COVID-19 samples.

V lost 3 bases and J lost 5, with 14 bases in between. Germline V gives CDR1 GTSNPN, CDR2 SVGIG (reference sequence). This CDR3 spans 15 amino acids. Per the original methods: For nucleated cells, counts were estimated from reference gene primer amplification. Profiled with immunoSEQ multiplex PCR; TCRdb holds only in-frame clones, not every one. V, J and clone size are those of that table, while D and trimming were read from the DNA. The sample shows some 160,000 clones, 80% of them seen only once. The specimen sequenced was PBMCs or T cells enriched from blood (not recorded which). J is TRBJ1-6 and V is TRBV30; a weak D match, TRBD1 (5 bases). This receptor was identified in a woman between 55 and 75 years old who had recovered from COVID-19. The CDR3 protein is CAWSGGSGNNSPLHF. CDR3 coding DNA: TGTGCCTGGAGCGGGGGGTCGGGGAATAATTCACCCCTCCACTTT.